The rows below give T cell receptor beta chains drawn from one sample of a study of cytotoxic CD8 clonotypes in ibrutinib-treated CLL. Data came from immunoSEQ multiplex PCR; TCRdb stores just in-frame clones and leaves some out. The repertoire holds over 140,000 clones, with over 75% as singletons. The source material was PBMCs, sampled after 36 months of ibrutinib treatment. Receptors originate from a human donor with chronic lymphocytic leukemia. The CDR3 runs from the conserved cysteine through the conserved F or W. Fields, in order: clone size, V gene, J gene, D gene, CDR3 protein, CDR3 DNA. A D gene is named only where the DNA matches it firmly. Clone size is shown for a subset of rows, as once, few, many or a class of expanded clone.

clone_size: .
v_call: TRBV29-1
j_call: TRBJ2-7
d_call: TRBD2
cdr3_aa: CSVVSGRAYEQYF
cdr3_nt: TGCAGCGTTGTTAGCGGGAGGGCCTACGAGCAGTACTTC

clone_size: few
v_call: TRBV30
j_call: TRBJ2-7
d_call: .
cdr3_aa: CAWLVPGPNEQYF
cdr3_nt: TGTGCCTGGTTAGTGCCAGGCCCCAACGAGCAGTACTTC

clone_size: .
v_call: TRBV6-1
j_call: TRBJ2-7
d_call: .
cdr3_aa: CASTQGWGSTYEQYF
cdr3_nt: TGTGCCAGCACCCAAGGGTGGGGGTCAACCTACGAGCAGTACTTC

clone_size: .
v_call: TRBV25-1
j_call: TRBJ1-6
d_call: .
cdr3_aa: CASSELRDSYNSPLHF
cdr3_nt: TGTGCCAGCAGTGAATTACGTGACTCCTATAATTCACCCCTCCACTTT

clone_size: once
v_call: TRBV5-1
j_call: TRBJ2-1
d_call: .
cdr3_aa: CASSLGDSFYNEQFF
cdr3_nt: TGCGCCAGCAGCTTGGGGGACTCGTTCTACAATGAGCAGTTCTTC

clone_size: .
v_call: TRBV7-9
j_call: TRBJ2-1
d_call: .
cdr3_aa: CASSFSSTRYNEQFF
cdr3_nt: TGTGCCAGCAGCTTTTCGAGTACGCGGTACAATGAGCAGTTCTTC

clone_size: .
v_call: TRBV27
j_call: TRBJ2-3
d_call: .
cdr3_aa: CASRLTPTDTQYF
cdr3_nt: TGTGCCAGCAGGCTTACGCCCACAGATACGCAGTATTTT

clone_size: .
v_call: TRBV19
j_call: TRBJ2-3
d_call: .
cdr3_aa: CASKIGVTDTQYF
cdr3_nt: TGTGCCAGTAAGATAGGGGTTACGGATACGCAGTATTTT

clone_size: few
v_call: TRBV5-1
j_call: TRBJ1-3
d_call: .
cdr3_aa: CASSRNTIYF
cdr3_nt: TGCGCCAGCAGCCGGAACACCATATATTTT

clone_size: .
v_call: TRBV28
j_call: TRBJ2-2
d_call: TRBD2
cdr3_aa: CASSLYRRLAGVVTGELFF
cdr3_nt: TGTGCCAGCAGTTTGTACCGGCGGCTAGCGGGGGTGGTCACCGGGGAGCTGTTTTTT

clone_size: .
v_call: TRBV13
j_call: TRBJ2-3
d_call: TRBD2
cdr3_aa: CASSFPGGTQYF
cdr3_nt: TGTGCCAGCAGCTTCCCGGGGGGTACGCAGTATTTT

clone_size: once
v_call: TRBV10-1
j_call: TRBJ2-5
d_call: .
cdr3_aa: CASSESRETQYF
cdr3_nt: TGCGCCAGCAGTGAGTCGAGGGAGACCCAGTACTTC

clone_size: .
v_call: TRBV2
j_call: TRBJ1-2
d_call: .
cdr3_aa: CASSARTAFNYGYTF
cdr3_nt: TGTGCCAGCAGTGCCCGGACAGCCTTTAACTATGGCTACACCTTC

clone_size: .
v_call: TRBV29-1
j_call: TRBJ2-7
d_call: .
cdr3_aa: CSVDVGTEKTF
cdr3_nt: TGCAGCGTTGATGTGGGGACGGAGAAAACCTTC

clone_size: .
v_call: TRBV5-6
j_call: TRBJ2-3
d_call: TRBD2
cdr3_aa: CASRTLAIERDTQYF
cdr3_nt: TGTGCCAGCAGGACACTAGCGATCGAGAGGGATACGCAGTATTTT

clone_size: .
v_call: TRBV7-9
j_call: TRBJ2-2
d_call: .
cdr3_aa: CAINTGELFF
cdr3_nt: TGTGCCATTAACACCGGGGAGCTGTTTTTT

clone_size: .
v_call: TRBV7-7
j_call: TRBJ2-3
d_call: TRBD2
cdr3_aa: CASSLAPAGGPSTDTQYF
cdr3_nt: TGTGCCAGCAGCTTAGCGCCAGCGGGGGGCCCTAGCACAGATACGCAGTATTTT

clone_size: .
v_call: TRBV7-9
j_call: TRBJ1-1
d_call: TRBD1
cdr3_aa: CASSPPNKDRTMNTEAFF
cdr3_nt: TGTGCCAGCAGCCCACCAAATAAGGACAGGACAATGAACACTGAAGCTTTCTTT

clone_size: .
v_call: TRBV27
j_call: TRBJ1-2
d_call: .
cdr3_aa: CASSWGRNYGYTF
cdr3_nt: TGTGCCAGCAGTTGGGGGCGAAACTATGGCTACACCTTC

clone_size: .
v_call: TRBV4-1
j_call: TRBJ2-7
d_call: .
cdr3_aa: CASSQVGQHFYEQYF
cdr3_nt: TGCGCCAGCAGCCAAGTGGGACAACACTTCTACGAGCAGTACTTC

clone_size: once
v_call: TRBV6-6
j_call: TRBJ1-2
d_call: .
cdr3_aa: CASSPGTHGYTF
cdr3_nt: TGTGCCAGCAGCCCGGGGACACATGGCTACACCTTC

clone_size: .
v_call: TRBV2
j_call: TRBJ2-7
d_call: TRBD1
cdr3_aa: CASSPGQSYEQYF
cdr3_nt: TGTGCCAGTTCTCCGGGACAGAGCTACGAGCAGTACTTC

clone_size: .
v_call: TRBV19
j_call: TRBJ1-2
d_call: .
cdr3_aa: CASNRGYGYTF
cdr3_nt: TGTGCCAGTAATCGTGGCTATGGCTACACCTTC

clone_size: many
v_call: TRBV6-1
j_call: TRBJ2-7
d_call: .
cdr3_aa: CASRVMDSAYEQYF
cdr3_nt: TGTGCCAGCAGGGTAATGGACAGCGCCTACGAGCAGTACTTC

clone_size: few
v_call: TRBV7-8
j_call: TRBJ1-2
d_call: .
cdr3_aa: CASRGVAGGYTF
cdr3_nt: TGTGCCAGCAGAGGCGTAGCGGGTGGCTACACCTTC

clone_size: .
v_call: TRBV6-5
j_call: TRBJ2-5
d_call: .
cdr3_aa: CASSYPTGDQETQYF
cdr3_nt: TGTGCCAGCAGTTACCCAACGGGGGACCAAGAGACCCAGTACTTC

clone_size: .
v_call: TRBV21-1
j_call: TRBJ2-7
d_call: .
cdr3_aa: CASSKSRLAGQYEQYF
cdr3_nt: TGTGCCAGCAGCAAATCGCGACTAGCGGGGCAGTACGAGCAGTACTTC

clone_size: .
v_call: TRBV29-1
j_call: TRBJ2-1
d_call: .
cdr3_aa: CSVERRLGMISYNEQFF
cdr3_nt: TGCAGCGTAGAACGTCGTTTGGGAATGATATCCTACAATGAGCAGTTCTTC

clone_size: .
v_call: TRBV5-1
j_call: TRBJ2-3
d_call: .
cdr3_aa: CASSTGTDSSTDTQYF
cdr3_nt: TGCGCCAGCAGTACCGGGACTGACTCTAGCACAGATACGCAGTATTTT

clone_size: .
v_call: TRBV6-4
j_call: TRBJ2-3
d_call: TRBD2
cdr3_aa: CASSLAEGHTQYF
cdr3_nt: TGTGCCAGCAGCCTAGCGGAGGGACATACGCAGTATTTT

clone_size: few
v_call: TRBV5-1
j_call: TRBJ1-2
d_call: .
cdr3_aa: CASSLLADYGYTF
cdr3_nt: TGCGCCAGCAGCTTGTTGGCCGACTATGGCTACACCTTC

clone_size: many
v_call: TRBV6-1
j_call: TRBJ2-7
d_call: .
cdr3_aa: CASKGPGQAYEQYF
cdr3_nt: TGTGCCAGCAAGGGCCCCGGACAAGCCTACGAGCAGTACTTC

clone_size: once
v_call: TRBV7-9
j_call: TRBJ2-1
d_call: TRBD2
cdr3_aa: CASSFTSGYNEQFF
cdr3_nt: TGTGCCAGCAGCTTCACTAGCGGATACAATGAGCAGTTCTTC

clone_size: .
v_call: TRBV5-1
j_call: TRBJ2-3
d_call: TRBD2
cdr3_aa: CASSTGLAGGHWGTDTQYF
cdr3_nt: TGCGCCAGCAGCACCGGGTTAGCGGGGGGGCATTGGGGCACAGATACGCAGTATTTT

clone_size: .
v_call: TRBV6-5
j_call: TRBJ1-1
d_call: .
cdr3_aa: CASSYGVMNTEAFF
cdr3_nt: TGTGCCAGCAGTTACGGGGTCATGAACACTGAAGCTTTCTTT

clone_size: .
v_call: TRBV7-3
j_call: TRBJ1-5
d_call: .
cdr3_aa: CASSFLFGDWNSNQPQHF
cdr3_nt: TGTGCCAGCAGCTTTCTTTTCGGGGATTGGAATAGCAATCAGCCCCAGCATTTT

clone_size: few
v_call: TRBV7-2
j_call: TRBJ1-5
d_call: .
cdr3_aa: CASSLGGGQPQHF
cdr3_nt: TGTGCCAGCAGCTTAGGGGGTGGGCAGCCCCAGCATTTT

clone_size: .
v_call: TRBV2
j_call: TRBJ1-2
d_call: .
cdr3_aa: CASSASIILDRDYGYTF
cdr3_nt: TGTGCCAGCAGCGCCTCTATTATACTGGACAGAGACTATGGCTACACCTTC